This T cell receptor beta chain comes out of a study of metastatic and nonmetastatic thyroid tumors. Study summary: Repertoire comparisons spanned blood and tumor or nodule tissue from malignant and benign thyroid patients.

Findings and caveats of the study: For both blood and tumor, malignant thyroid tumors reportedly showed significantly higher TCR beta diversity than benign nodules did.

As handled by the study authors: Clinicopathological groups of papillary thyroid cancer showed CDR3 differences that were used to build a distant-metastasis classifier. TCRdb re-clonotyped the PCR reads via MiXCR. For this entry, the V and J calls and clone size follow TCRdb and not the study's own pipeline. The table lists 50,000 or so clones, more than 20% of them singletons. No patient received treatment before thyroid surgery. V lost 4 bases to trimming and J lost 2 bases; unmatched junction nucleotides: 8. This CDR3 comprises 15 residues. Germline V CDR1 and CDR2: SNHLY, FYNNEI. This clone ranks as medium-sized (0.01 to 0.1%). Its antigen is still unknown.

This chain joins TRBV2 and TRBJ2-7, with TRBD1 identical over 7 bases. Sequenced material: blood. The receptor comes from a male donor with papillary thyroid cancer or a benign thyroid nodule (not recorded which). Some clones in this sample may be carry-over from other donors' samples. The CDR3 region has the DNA TGTGCCAGCAGTGTTTGGGGGACAGACACCTACGAGCAGTACTTC. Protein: CASSVWGTDTYEQYF.